This T cell receptor beta chain came from a study of T cell repertoires in cytomegalovirus infection. Study-wide context: Evidence of both CMV infection and a matching HLA type came from public TCR beta signatures.

The CDR3 extends over 15 amino acids. Germline lookup yields CDR1 MNHEY and CDR2 SVGAGI. V lost 5 bases to trimming and J lost 5 bases; unmatched junction nucleotides: 8. The sample holds a few counts of this clonotype. The antigen is unknown. TCRdb independently ran MiXCR on the reads; one entry per CDR3 protein. The table shows 550,000 to 850,000 distinct CDR3 sequences, with around a third occurring only once. The input for sequencing was cultured PBMCs, taken from culture after CMV antigen stimulation. This TCR was sampled from a human donor in good health (CMV status not recorded). Some clones in this sample may be carry-over from other donors' samples. The rearrangement uses TRBV6-5 and TRBJ2-3, with 9 bases identical to TRBD1. The CDR3 reads CASSHPGTGKDTQYF. CDR3 nucleotides: TGTGCCAGCAGTCACCCCGGGACAGGGAAAGATACGCAGTATTTT.